This TCR beta chain was profiled in a study of blood T cell repertoires in COVID-19. Study as a whole: Material from acute and convalescent COVID-19 was sourced from the United States, Italy and Spain.

The authors' processing: Reference gene primer amplification in the assay estimated nucleated cell counts. Here immunoSEQ multiplex PCR was the method, and the copy in TCRdb shows in-frame clones only, minus some. D and trimming were read from the DNA, whereas the V and J calls and clone size are those reported in that table. The table records some 200,000 clones, around 80% of them present only once. Germline CDR1 is KGHDR and CDR2 is SFDVKD. The CDR3 runs 16 residues. With V trimmed by 0 bases and J by 3 bases, 1 base remained unmatched. The genes are TRBV24-1 and TRBJ2-2; 9 positions agree with TRBD1. Sequencing was done on a sample of peripheral blood. This receptor was obtained from a woman aged 40-49 years who had recovered from COVID-19. The CDR3 loop is CATSDLRQGDTGELFF. The CDR3 DNA sequence: TGTGCCACCAGTGATTTGAGACAGGGGGACACCGGGGAGCTGTTTTTT.